This T cell receptor beta chain was recovered during a study of response to subunit inactivated influenza vaccine. Overall study results and limits: It was suggested by the authors that few new T cells are recruited by each seasonal influenza vaccination.

TCRdb reanalysed the RT-PCR reads using MiXCR and keeps one entry per CDR3 protein. The repertoire holds 650,000 to 800,000 distinct CDR3 sequences, roughly 14% seen once, with 6.5% to 8.5% in the top ten. The CDR3 runs 16 residues. Germline V gene sequence: CDR1 SGHRS, CDR2 YFSETQ. V was trimmed by 0 bases and J by 1 base, leaving 13 bases between them. This clonotype turned up a few times. Antigen: not known. This TCR was sampled from a man aged 50 to 59 who received an inactivated influenza vaccine. The sample consisted of PBMCs from blood, taken around 15 days before vaccination. The rearrangement uses TRBV5-1 and TRBJ2-5; D is ambiguous. CDR3 in amino acids: CASSLEISKIQETQYF. CDR3 nucleotide sequence: TGCGCCAGCAGCTTGGAGATCAGCAAGATCCAAGAGACCCAGTACTTC.